One sample yielded the 5 T cell receptor beta chains listed below, sequenced in a study of T cell responses to AZD1222 COVID-19 vaccine. Data came from immunoSEQ multiplex PCR; TCRdb stores just in-frame clones and leaves some out. Here the sample spans roughly 100,000 clones, 85% to 90% being singletons. The source was peripheral blood, collected on day 0 of AZD1222 vaccination. All receptors come from an adult in good health.

The CDR3 sequence: CASSTVRSGNTIYF. CDR3 nucleotides: TGTGCCAGCAGTACAGTACGCTCTGGAAACACCATATATTTT. The chain recombines TRBV2 with TRBJ1-3; D unresolved. With 5 bases removed from V and 0 bases from J, the gap between germline ends came to 8 bases. Germline CDR1 reads SNHLY; CDR2 reads FYNNEI. The CDR3 has 14 amino acids.

The CDR3 loop is CASSQMSGPQETQYF. CDR3 coding DNA: TGTGCCAGCAGCCAAATGAGCGGGCCTCAAGAGACCCAGTACTTC. V gene TRBV14 combines with J gene TRBJ2-5; D might be TRBD2 (6 bases). Germline-derived CDR1 and CDR2 are SGHDN and FVKESK. The germline V and J ends were trimmed by 2 bases and 2 bases, with 12 bases remaining between them. The CDR3 extends over 15 amino acids.

This chain joins TRBV11-3 and TRBJ2-6; D is uncertain. V lost 4 bases, J lost 0 bases, and 13 bases lay in between. CDR1 and CDR2 from the germline V gene are SGHNT and YENEEA. The CDR3 extends over 17 amino acids. CDR3 nucleotides: TGTGCCAGCAGCTCGGACGGGCGGACCTCTGGGGCCAACGTCCTGACTTTC. Protein: CASSSDGRTSGANVLTF. Supplemented by reference TRBV11-3 and TRBJ2-6, the full variable domain reads EAGVVQSPRYKIIEKKQPVAFWCNPISGHNTLYWYLQNLGQGPELLIRYENEEAVDDSQLPKDRFSAERLKGVDSTLKIQPAELGDSAVYLCASSSDGRTSGANVLTFGAGSRLTVL.

This clone was observed a single time. The chain joins TRBV5-1 to TRBJ2-3; D is uncertain. The CDR3 contains 15 residues. Germline loops: CDR1 SGHRS, CDR2 YFSETQ. The V gene lost 0 bases and the J gene lost 4 bases, with 12 bases spanning the gap. The CDR3 region is CASSLAPTASDTQYF. CDR3 coding DNA: TGCGCCAGCAGCTTGGCCCCCACTGCCTCAGATACGCAGTATTTT.

V usage is TRBV12-3 or TRBV12-4 and J usage is TRBJ1-6; TRBD1 is a possible D gene (5 bases). V lost 5 bases and J lost 10, with 9 bases in between. The CDR3 length is 12 residues. CDR3 loop: CASSRGVSPLHF. In nucleotides, the CDR3 is TGTGCCAGCAGTAGAGGGGTCTCACCCCTCCACTTT.